The text below deals with one T cell receptor beta chain. Its antigen remains unidentified. Each donor provided at least one pre-ART PBMC sample and at least two post-ART PBMC samples. This record comes from a study of long-term antiretroviral therapy in people with HIV. About the study: A decade or so separates the oldest specimens from the later 2015 immediate-ART recommendation. Overall study findings and caveats: HIV repertoires had narrower CDR3 length ranges than controls. Even long-term ART left TRB diversity below transplant donor controls, despite gains.

The assay used was immunoSEQ (version v3.0), run at survey level. Profiling relied on immunoSEQ multiplex PCR, and the TCRdb table lists in-frame clones only, not all of them. The sample records around 25,000 clones, about 88% being singletons. Per the germline V gene, CDR1 is MNHEY and CDR2 is SMNVEV (reference sequence). The germline V and J ends were trimmed by 4 bases and 5 bases, with 15 bases remaining between them. The length of the CDR3 is 15 residues. The receptor comes from a young woman with HIV. The chain links TRBV27 to TRBJ2-1, with a possible D match to TRBD1 (6 bases). The source material was unsorted PBMCs, sampled 1.9 years after starting antiretroviral therapy. CDR3 in amino acids: CASSSRRTDHNEQFF. The DNA for the CDR3 is TGTGCCAGCAGTTCCCGCAGGACAGACCACAATGAGCAGTTCTTC.